This T cell receptor (beta chain) originates from a study of blood T cell repertoires in COVID-19. Whole-study context: Specimens from acute and convalescent COVID-19 originated in the United States, Italy and Spain. Sample material is recorded as cDNA or gDNA derived from T cells, B-cell-depleted T cells, or PBMCs.

Trimming took 4 bases from V and 2 from J, leaving 16 bases between them. The germline gives CDR1 SGHDN, CDR2 FVKESK. The CDR3 runs to 16 residues. In the original analysis: Reference gene primer amplification yielded estimated nucleated cell counts. Data came from immunoSEQ multiplex PCR; TCRdb stores just in-frame clones and leaves some out. Clonal size and the V and J genes are those of that table, whereas D and trimming came from the DNA. The table records about 200,000 clones, around nine tenths of them present only once. This TCR came from a man between 18 and 29 years old with active or convalescent COVID-19. V is TRBV14 and J is TRBJ2-3; a weak D match, TRBD2 (6 bases). The sample comprised peripheral blood. The CDR3 DNA reads as TGTGCCAGCAGCCGGTGGGGGGACGGTGACACAGATACGCAGTATTTT. It encodes CASSRWGDGDTDTQYF.